This TCR beta chain is from a study of regulatory T cells in long-lasting Graves disease. Through Arm-PCR of CDR3 regions and iRepertoire HTBI primers, TCR beta libraries were built. In TCRdb, the multiplex PCR reads were re-called with MiXCR into one record per CDR3 protein. The data contain 250,000 or so distinct CDR3 sequences, 20% of them seen just once; the ten biggest clones take up more than 11%. Points from the study as a whole: Lower TCR diversity was seen in persistent Graves' patients than in newly diagnosed ones. Results may be inaccurate due to the small sample size. Fewer public clonotypes were shared by new patients (approximately 1,000) than by persistent patients (approximately 2,700).

Time point indicated: newly diagnosed GD, antithyroid drugs for less than 3 months. TCR sequences were obtained from RNA taken from PBMCs. This clonotype was observed many times. Its antigen is not known. The input for sequencing was peripheral blood mononuclear cells (PBMCs), taken at new diagnosis, from a patient treated with antithyroid drugs. This sequence originates from a female donor with Graves disease.

This chain's CDR3 is CASSTSVGEYEQYF. The CDR3, as DNA: TGTGCCAGCAGCACCTCCGTCGGGGAGTACGAGCAGTACTTC. The chain recombines TRBV12-3 or TRBV12-4 with TRBJ2-7; possible D gene TRBD2, 5 bases. The CDR3 covers 14 residues. Trimming took off 6 bases at V and 4 bases at J, with 16 bases between the two ends.